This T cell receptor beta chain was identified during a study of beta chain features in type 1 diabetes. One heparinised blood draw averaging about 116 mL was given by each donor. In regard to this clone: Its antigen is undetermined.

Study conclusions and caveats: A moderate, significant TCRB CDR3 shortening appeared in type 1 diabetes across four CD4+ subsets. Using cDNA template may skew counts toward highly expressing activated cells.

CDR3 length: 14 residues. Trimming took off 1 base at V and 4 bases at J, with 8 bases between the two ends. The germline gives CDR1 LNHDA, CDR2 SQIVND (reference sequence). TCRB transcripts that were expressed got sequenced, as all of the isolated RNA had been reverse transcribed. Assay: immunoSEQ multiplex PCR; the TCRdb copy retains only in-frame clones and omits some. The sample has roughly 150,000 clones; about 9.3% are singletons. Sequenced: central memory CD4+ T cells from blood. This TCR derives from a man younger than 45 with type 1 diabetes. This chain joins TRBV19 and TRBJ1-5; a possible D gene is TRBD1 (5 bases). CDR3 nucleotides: TGTGCCAGTAGTATAGTAGGGGTGAATCAGCCCCAGCATTTT. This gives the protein CASSIVGVNQPQHF.